A single sample is the source of the 12 T cell receptor beta chains below, sequenced in a study of T cells after yellow fever vaccination. A single record per CDR3 protein comes from TCRdb applying MiXCR to the 5' RACE reads. The table lists 340,000 or so distinct CDR3 sequences, 9.5% to 15% of them singletons. The material sequenced was CD4+ T cells sorted from PBMCs, taken 15 days after the yellow fever booster vaccination. These receptor sequences come from a young man who received the YFV17D yellow fever vaccine.

The rearrangement joins TRBV28 to TRBJ1-1; TRBD1 agrees at 9 bases. Germline lookup yields CDR1 MDHEN and CDR2 SYDVKM. The CDR3 runs 12 residues. The V and J ends lost 8 bases and 9 bases, in that order; junction bases with no gene match: 7. CDR3 nucleotides: TGTGCCAGCGGGTGGACAGGGGTGAAAGCTTTCTTT. Amino acid sequence: CASGWTGVKAFF.

This clonotype was counted at least ten times. A junction end diverges from the germline sequence, so it may reflect a read error. The gene calls are TRBV6-5 and TRBJ2-4, with D possibly matching TRBD2 (5 bases). Germline V gene lookup returns CDR1 MNHEY and CDR2 SVGAGI. The CDR3 sequence is 13 residues long. The CDR3 reads CASSYSAGSKDFF. As DNA, the CDR3 is TGTGCCAGCAGTTACTCGGCGGGCAGTAAGGATTTCTTC.

This clonotype appeared a few times. This rearrangement joins TRBV30 to TRBJ2-3; 15 bases line up with TRBD2. Germline lookup yields CDR1 GTSNPN and CDR2 SVGIG (reference sequence). V trimming: 2 bases; J trimming: 6 bases; junction bases outside the gene matches: 6. CDR3 length equals 16 residues. CDR3 sequence reads: CAWSIGLAGGPDTQYF. CDR3 DNA: TGTGCCTGGAGTATTGGACTAGCGGGGGGGCCGGATACGCAGTATTTT. Looking up the rest from reference TRBV30 and TRBJ2-3 gives the full variable domain: SQTIHQWPATLVQPVGSPLSLECTVEGTSNPNLYWYRQAAGRGLQLLFYSVGIGQISSEVPQNLSASRPQDRQFILSSKKLLLSDSGFYLCAWSIGLAGGPDTQYFGPGTRLTVL.

The J gene is TRBJ2-7, the V gene TRBV5-1; 8 bases are shared with TRBD1. Trimming at V came to 3 bases and at J to 6 bases, leaving 5 bases not matched to a gene. Germline CDR1 reads SGHRS; CDR2 reads YFSETQ. This CDR3 has 13 residues. The CDR3 region has the DNA TGCGCCAGCAGCTCCGGGACAGGTGGCGAGCAGTACTTC. Residues: CASSSGTGGEQYF.

This rearrangement joins TRBV9 to TRBJ2-5; 8 positions match TRBD1. The germline V gene encodes CDR1 SGDLS and CDR2 YYNGEE. CDR3 length: 17 residues. J gave up 1 base and V 4 bases, and 12 bases lay outside the gene matches. CDR3 DNA sequence: TGTGCCAGCAGCCCGGGACAGGCCTTCCGTCCCCAAGAGACCCAGTACTTC. Protein product: CASSPGQAFRPQETQYF.

This chain joins TRBV20-1 and TRBJ1-1, with 7 bases that match TRBD1. CDR1 DFQATT and CDR2 SNEGSKA come from the germline V gene (reference sequence). CDR3 length equals 14 residues. Trimming removed 6 bases from V and 6 bases from J; junction bases left unmatched: 13. DNA for the CDR3: TGCAGTGCAAGGACAGGTAGCGTGGTCGCTGAAGCTTTCTTT. Protein: CSARTGSVVAEAFF.

This clonotype was seen a handful of times. The chain couples TRBV28 to TRBJ2-3; TRBD2 might be the D (6 bases). The CDR3 sequence is 12 residues long. Germline values: CDR1 MDHEN, CDR2 SYDVKM. The V end was cut by 7 bases, the J end by 3 bases, with 8 bases between. Here the CDR3 reads CASMAGTDTQYF. The CDR3 DNA reads TGTGCCAGCATGGCGGGGACAGATACGCAGTATTTT.

This clonotype was seen ten or more times. V is TRBV7-2 and J is TRBJ1-2; D is perhaps TRBD1 (6 bases). V lost 6 bases, J lost 2 bases, and 10 bases lay in between. CDR1 and CDR2 (germline): SGHTA, FQGNSA. The CDR3 consists of 13 residues. The CDR3 reads CASSHDRNYGYTF. CDR3 DNA: TGTGCCAGCAGTCACGACAGGAACTATGGCTACACCTTC. The whole variable domain, filled in from reference TRBV7-2 and TRBJ1-2, reads GAGVSQSPSNKVTEKGKDVELRCDPISGHTALYWYRQSLGQGLEFLIYFQGNSAPDKSGLPSDRFSAERTGGSVSTLTIQRTQQEDSAVYLCASSHDRNYGYTFGSGTRLTVV.

This clonotype came up a few times. The chain joins TRBV2 to TRBJ2-3; unclear D gene. The V end lost 7 bases, the J end lost 0 bases, and 8 bases lay between the germline ends. CDR3 size: 13 residues. Germline V gene lookup returns CDR1 SNHLY and CDR2 FYNNEI. As DNA, the CDR3 is TGTGCCAGCAAGTACGGAAGCACAGATACGCAGTATTTT. This codes for CASKYGSTDTQYF.

This chain uses TRBV29-1 with TRBJ2-7; D gene uncertain. This CDR3 has 11 amino acids. CDR1 is SQVTM, CDR2 ANQGSEA, per germline. V lost 4 bases, J lost 3 bases, and 7 bases lay in between. CDR3 in DNA: TGCAGCGTTGGTTTCCACTACGAGCAGTACTTC. It is translated as CSVGFHYEQYF.

J is TRBJ1-2 and V is TRBV11-2; tentative D call: TRBD1 (5 bases). Between the trimmed V and J ends, which lost 2 bases and 7 bases, there was a span of 29 bases. This CDR3 contains 19 residues. Looked up from germline, CDR1 is SGHAT and CDR2 is FQNNGV. CDR3: CASSLHYGLSGQGAAGYTF. The DNA of the CDR3 is TGTGCCAGCAGCTTACACTATGGCTTGTCGGGCCAAGGGGCGGCTGGCTACACCTTC.

Written as DNA, the CDR3 is TGTGCCAGCAGATCTACCCTAAGGCAGCCCCAGCATTTT. Translated: CASRSTLRQPQHF. The V and J genes are TRBV12-3 or TRBV12-4 and TRBJ1-5, with D hard to call. Trimming removed 6 bases from V and 7 bases from J, with 13 bases in between. The CDR3 loop spans 13 amino acids.